The sample holds a few counts of the clone carrying this TCR beta chain. The length of the CDR3 is 13 residues. V was pared by 2 bases and J by 7 bases, with 9 bases between. Germline CDR1 and CDR2: KGHSH and LQKENI. The data stem from a study of blood T cell repertoires in COVID-19. For the study at large: Acute and convalescent COVID-19 samples came from the United States, Italy and Spain. Nucleic acid was either cDNA or gDNA, and it came from T cells, B-cell-depleted T cells, or PBMCs.

Original analysis: From reference gene primer amplification, estimates of nucleated cell counts were derived. Clones were read by immunoSEQ multiplex PCR, and TCRdb kept only the in-frame ones, dropping some. The V and J calls and clone size come from that table; D and trimming were worked out from the DNA. Here the sample spans more than 110,000 clones, more than 65% being singletons. This sequence joins TRBV18 and TRBJ1-5; unclear D gene. The sample was peripheral blood. This sequence was found in a man older than 75 with acute or convalescent COVID-19. CDR3 amino acids: CASSPEREQPQHF. As DNA, the CDR3 is TGTGCCAGCTCACCAGAGCGGGAGCAGCCCCAGCATTTT.